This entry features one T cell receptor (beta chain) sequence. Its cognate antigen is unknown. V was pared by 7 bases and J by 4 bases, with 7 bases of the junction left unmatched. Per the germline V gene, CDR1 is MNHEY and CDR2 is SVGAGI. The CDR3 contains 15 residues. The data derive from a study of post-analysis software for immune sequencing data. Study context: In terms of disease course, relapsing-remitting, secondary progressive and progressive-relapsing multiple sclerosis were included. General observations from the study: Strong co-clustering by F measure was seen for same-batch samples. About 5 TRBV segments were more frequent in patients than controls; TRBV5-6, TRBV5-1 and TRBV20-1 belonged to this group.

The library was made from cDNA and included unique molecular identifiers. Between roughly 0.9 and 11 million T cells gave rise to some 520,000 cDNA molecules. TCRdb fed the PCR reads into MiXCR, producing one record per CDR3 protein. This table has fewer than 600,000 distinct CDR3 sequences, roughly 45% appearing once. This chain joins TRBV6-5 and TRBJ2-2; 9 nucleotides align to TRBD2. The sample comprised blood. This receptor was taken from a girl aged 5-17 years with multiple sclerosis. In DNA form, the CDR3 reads TGTGCCAGCACTAGGCTAGCGGGACCCACCGGGGAGCTGTTTTTT. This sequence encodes CASTRLAGPTGELFF.